A single sample is the source of the 9 T cell receptor beta chains below, sequenced in a study of cytomegalovirus exposure and HLA in healthy donors. 13 Jbeta primers and 60 Vbeta primers were used for the PCR. The data were produced by immunoSEQ multiplex PCR, yet TCRdb's version contains in-frame clones alone and is incomplete. The sample has approximately 86,000 clones, around 84% seen once. Sequenced material: PBMCs. The receptors were gathered from a man aged 35 to 55 in good health and CMV-seropositive.

The V and J genes are TRBV10-3 and TRBJ2-7, with 7 bases aligning to TRBD1. The CDR3 sequence is 15 residues long. The V segment lost 6 bases and the J segment 5 bases; nucleotides outside the gene matches: 13. In germline, CDR1 is ENHRY, CDR2 SYGVKD. CDR3 in DNA: TGTGCCATCAGAGGCGATAGTAGGGGGCTCAACGAGCAGTACTTC. Its translation is CAIRGDSRGLNEQYF.

V is TRBV5-4 and J is TRBJ1-1; the match to TRBD1 covers 7 bases. The V gene end was trimmed by 5 bases and the J gene end by 7 bases; junction bases not matched to a gene: 5. The CDR3 has 12 residues. CDR1 and CDR2 from the germline V gene are SGHNT and YYREEE (reference sequence). CDR3 protein: CASSRDSNEAFF. The CDR3 coding sequence is TGTGCCAGCAGTCGGGACAGCAATGAAGCTTTCTTT.

This clone was found a few times. Within the sample, other DNA sequences also encode this same CDR3. The chain combines TRBV5-5 with TRBJ2-3, with 11 bases aligning to TRBD2. The V gene's germline CDR1 is SGHKS and CDR2 YYEKEE (reference sequence). The V gene end was trimmed by 3 bases and the J gene end by 3 bases; junction bases not matched to a gene: 3. The CDR3 contains 15 residues. CDR3 coding DNA: TGTGCCAGCAGCTCCTTAGCGGGAGGGACAGATACGCAGTATTTT. Translated: CASSSLAGGTDTQYF.

CDR3 sequence reads: CASGLAGGPGGETQYF. The CDR3 region has the DNA TGTGCCAGCGGGCTAGCGGGAGGGCCCGGTGGAGAGACCCAGTACTTC. The chain carries TRBV5-4 and TRBJ2-5; TRBD2 matches 12 bases. The CDR3 covers 16 residues. Per the germline V gene, CDR1 is SGHNT and CDR2 is YYREEE (reference sequence). V dropped 7 bases and J dropped 4; count of bases not matched to a gene: 11.

The genes are TRBV6-5 and TRBJ1-2, with a possible D match to TRBD1 (6 bases). V was cut by 6 bases and J by 2 bases, with 13 bases left in between. CDR1 and CDR2 from the germline V gene are MNHEY and SVGAGI. The CDR3 is made up of 14 amino acids. Here the CDR3 DNA reads TGTGCCAGCAGAAGACAGGCGTTGAACTATGGCTACACCTTC. It codes for CASRRQALNYGYTF.

Here the CDR3 reads CASSLPRGQGAYGYTF. Written as DNA, the CDR3 is TGTGCCAGCAGCCTCCCACGCGGACAGGGGGCGTATGGCTACACCTTC. The chain carries TRBV11-2 and TRBJ1-2, with 11 positions matching TRBD1. J gave up 5 bases and V 5 bases, and 10 bases lay outside the gene matches. Germline values: CDR1 SGHAT, CDR2 FQNNGV. CDR3 length equals 16 residues.

On this clone: A junction boundary mismatches the germline segment, possibly from a read error. The rearrangement joins TRBV7-9 to TRBJ2-1; a weak D match, TRBD2 (6 bases). CDR3 length equals 16 residues. CDR1 SEHNR and CDR2 FQNEAQ come from the germline V gene (reference sequence). The CDR3 DNA is TGTGCCAGCAGCTTGACGCGGCGGGGCAACTACAATGAGCAGCTCTTC. It codes for CASSLTRRGNYNEQLF. Variable domain in full (rest from reference TRBV7-9 and TRBJ2-1): DTGVSQNPRHKITKRGQNVTFRCDPISEHNRLYWYRQTLGQGPEFLTYFQNEAQLEKSRLLSDRFSAERPKGSFSTLEIQRTEQGDSAMYLCASSLTRRGNYNEQLFGPGTRLTVL.

The V and J genes are TRBV5-1 and TRBJ2-5; 10 bases are a match to TRBD2. With 0 bases clipped from V and 1 base from J, the junction kept 3 bases outside the gene matches. Germline CDR1 is SGHRS and CDR2 is YFSETQ. The CDR3 has 16 residues. This CDR3 is CASSLERGGPQETQYF. DNA for the CDR3: TGCGCCAGCAGCTTGGAGCGGGGGGGCCCCCAAGAGACCCAGTACTTC.

This chain joins TRBV5-1 and TRBJ2-7, with 7 bases identical to TRBD1. The CDR3 has 13 amino acids. CDR1 and CDR2 (germline): SGHRS, YFSETQ. V lost 7 bases and J lost 0; bases outside the gene matches: 4. In nucleotides, the CDR3 is TGCGCCAGCTCCAGGGGGAGCTCCTACGAGCAGTACTTC. Protein: CASSRGSSYEQYF.